Below are 27 T cell receptor beta chains sequenced from a single sample in a study of spatial heterogeneity in lung cancer. The time point here: sample taken at primary tumor resection. TCRdb recomputed calls from the 5' RACE reads with MiXCR, one row per CDR3 protein. The sample lists about 5,700 distinct CDR3 sequences, roughly 15% occurring once. Broader study findings: For expanded intratumoral alpha and beta TCRs, counts tracked tumor mutation counts.

Their cognate antigens are unknown. Sequenced material: lung tumor tissue, taken at surgery. Receptor source: a male donor with early-stage non-small cell lung cancer.

This clonotype is classed as medium-sized. The V and J genes are TRBV18 and TRBJ2-5; D uncertain. V was trimmed by 3 bases and J by 5 bases, leaving 10 bases between them. CDR3 length equals 13 residues. CDR1 is KGHSH and CDR2 is LQKENI in the germline V gene. The CDR3 bases are TGTGCCAGCTCACCGGAAGATGGGGAGACCCAGTACTTC. Its protein is CASSPEDGETQYF.

This clonotype is medium-sized by share. The rearrangement joins TRBV6-2 or TRBV6-3 to TRBJ1-1; the match to TRBD1 covers 10 bases. CDR1 is MNHEY, CDR2 SVGEGT, per germline. The V and J ends lost 5 bases and 5 bases, in that order; junction bases with no gene match: 11. The CDR3 is 16 residues long. The CDR3 loop reads CASSREGDRGRTEAFF. In nucleotides, the CDR3 is TGTGCCAGCAGTCGAGAAGGCGACAGGGGGCGGACTGAAGCTTTCTTT.

This clonotype qualifies as medium-sized. The chain uses TRBV5-1 and TRBJ1-2; TRBD1 might be the D (5 bases). The CDR3 loop spans 13 amino acids. Germline V CDR1 and CDR2: SGHRS, YFSETQ. Trimming cost V 0 bases and J 5 bases, with 8 bases left between them. The CDR3 loop is CASSLDRSYGYTF. For the CDR3, the DNA is TGCGCCAGCAGCTTGGACAGGAGTTATGGCTACACCTTC.

By sample fraction, this clonotype is medium-sized. The chain employs TRBV20-1 and TRBJ1-1, with unresolved D. This CDR3 is built from 13 residues. V lost 1 base and J lost 1, with 7 bases in between. Per germline, CDR1 DFQATT and CDR2 SNEGSKA (reference sequence). This CDR3 is CSARVPGNTEAFF. The DNA of the CDR3 is TGCAGTGCTAGAGTTCCGGGGAACACTGAAGCTTTCTTT.

By share of the sample, this clonotype is medium-sized (0.01 to 0.1%). V is TRBV2 and J is TRBJ2-1; D assignment may be TRBD1 or TRBD2 (6 bases each). Germline values: CDR1 SNHLY, CDR2 FYNNEI. The CDR3 totals 17 residues. The germline V and J ends were trimmed by 8 bases and 3 bases, with 23 bases remaining between them. CDR3 protein: CASASGLNRAGYNEQFF. DNA of the CDR3: TGTGCCAGCGCTTCCGGACTAAACAGGGCCGGCTACAATGAGCAGTTCTTC.

This clonotype is judged medium-sized (0.01 to 0.1%). V is TRBV10-3 and J is TRBJ2-5; TRBD1 matches at 8 bases. Germline-derived CDR1 and CDR2 are ENHRY and SYGVKD. V dropped 10 bases and J dropped 2; count of bases not matched to a gene: 3. CDR3 length: 12 residues. For the CDR3, the DNA is TGTGCCACAGGGGACAGGCAAGAGACCCAGTACTTC. It codes for CATGDRQETQYF.

This clonotype ranks as large. The chain couples TRBV6-2 or TRBV6-3 to TRBJ2-1; 11 nucleotides agree with TRBD1. The trim removed 0 bases at V and 9 bases at J, leaving 1 base unmatched. This CDR3 comprises 14 residues. Germline V gene data show CDR1 as MNHEY and CDR2 as SVGEGT. The CDR3 coding sequence is TGTGCCAGCAGTTACTCCGGGACAGGGGGTGAGCAGTTCTTC. The encoded protein is CASSYSGTGGEQFF.

This clonotype ranks as medium-sized (0.01 to 0.1%). V is TRBV11-2 and J is TRBJ2-5; the D is unclear. The germline gives CDR1 SGHAT, CDR2 FQNNGV. CDR3 length: 15 residues. The V end was cut by 1 base, the J end by 5 bases, with 14 bases between. CDR3 region: CASSLVMYELETQYF. The DNA of the CDR3 is TGTGCCAGCAGCTTAGTCATGTACGAATTGGAGACCCAGTACTTC.

This clonotype was observed a few times. V is TRBV29-1 and J is TRBJ1-1; tentative D call: TRBD1 (5 bases). Trimming shortened V by 6 bases and J by 1 base, and 15 bases separated the two germline ends. This CDR3 has 14 residues. Germline loops: CDR1 SQVTM, CDR2 ANQGSEA. CDR3 in DNA: TGCAGCGTCGAGGGGCGGCAGAGGAACACTGAAGCTTTCTTT. This translates into CSVEGRQRNTEAFF.

This clonotype was seen a few times. The genes are TRBV5-1 and TRBJ2-1; TRBD2 agrees at 8 bases. Germline CDR1 and CDR2: SGHRS and YFSETQ. After removal of 0 bases from V and 8 bases from J, the junction contained 7 bases not matched to a gene. This CDR3 contains 15 residues. The CDR3 here is CASSLASGSHDEQFF. CDR3 sequence (DNA): TGCGCCAGCAGCTTGGCCAGCGGGAGTCACGATGAGCAGTTCTTC.

Within the sample, this clonotype is medium-sized. The chain recombines TRBV7-3 with TRBJ2-1, with TRBD2 as a possible D gene (6 bases). Trimming removed 2 bases from V and 7 bases from J, with 18 bases in between. Germline lookup yields CDR1 SGHTA and CDR2 FQGTGA. The CDR3 length is 16 residues. CDR3 nucleotide sequence: TGTGCCAGCAGCTTATCGGGAGCGAGACAAATTAATGAGCAGTTCTTC. Translated: CASSLSGARQINEQFF.

This clonotype is medium-sized (0.01 to 0.1%) within its sample. At one boundary the junction diverges from the germline segment, which might be a read error. J is TRBJ1-5 and V is TRBV10-3; maybe TRBD1 (5 bases). CDR1 is ENHRY and CDR2 is SYGVKD in the germline V gene. This CDR3 region has 14 residues. CDR3 amino acids: CATSGAGSNQPQHF. The CDR3 nucleotides read TGTGCCACCAGTGGGGCAGGGAGCAATCAGCCCCAGCATTTT.

By sample share, this clonotype is medium-sized. This chain uses TRBV20-1 with TRBJ2-4; unclear D gene. The CDR3 totals 11 residues. The V end lost 3 bases, the J end lost 8 bases, and 8 bases lay between the germline ends. Germline V gives CDR1 DFQATT, CDR2 SNEGSKA (reference sequence). The CDR3 here is CSARGSDIQYF. The CDR3 DNA reads TGCAGTGCTAGGGGGTCGGACATTCAGTACTTC.

This clonotype rates as medium-sized. The rearrangement joins TRBV7-8 to TRBJ1-2; D unclear. Per the germline V gene, CDR1 is SGHVS and CDR2 is FQNEAQ. This CDR3 spans 12 amino acids. The CDR3 nucleotides read TGTGCTTCCAGCGGAGCTAACTATGGCTACACCTTC. It is translated as CASSGANYGYTF.

This clonotype qualifies as medium-sized (0.01 to 0.1%). V gene TRBV27 combines with J gene TRBJ2-2; TRBD1 aligns across 10 bases. J lost 5 bases, V lost 5 bases, and 8 bases had no gene match. The CDR3 length is 16 residues. CDR1 is MNHEY and CDR2 is SMNVEV in the germline V gene (reference sequence). CDR3 protein: CASSPMDRGSTGELFF. The CDR3 DNA follows: TGTGCCAGCAGTCCAATGGACAGGGGGTCGACCGGGGAGCTGTTTTTT.

The chain employs TRBV12-3 or TRBV12-4 and TRBJ2-1; possible D gene TRBD2, 5 bases. With 7 bases removed from V and 9 bases from J, the gap between germline ends came to 19 bases. The CDR3 is 14 amino acids. The CDR3 reads CASMGALVIGEQFF. CDR3 coding DNA: TGTGCCAGCATGGGAGCTCTAGTTATCGGTGAGCAGTTCTTC.

This clonotype ranks as medium-sized. The chain links TRBV5-1 to TRBJ2-5; maybe TRBD1 (6 bases). Per germline, CDR1 SGHRS and CDR2 YFSETQ. The V end lost 7 bases, the J end lost 2 bases, and 18 bases lay between the germline ends. The CDR3 spans 15 residues. CDR3 sequence: CASRLTEGVQETQYF. CDR3 sequence (DNA): TGCGCCAGCCGTCTAACAGAGGGGGTACAAGAGACCCAGTACTTC. The variable domain in full, with the rest retrieved from reference TRBV5-1 and TRBJ2-5, is KAGVTQTPRYLIKTRGQQVTLSCSPISGHRSVSWYQQTPGQGLQFLFEYFSETQRNKGNFPGRFSGRQFSNSRSEMNVSTLELGDSALYLCASRLTEGVQETQYFGPGTRLLVL.

In its sample, this clonotype was seen many times. This rearrangement joins TRBV6-6 to TRBJ1-5, with D hard to call. Trimming removed 4 bases at V and 1 base at J, with 5 bases between. Germline V CDR1 and CDR2: MNHNY, SVGAGI (reference sequence). The CDR3 is 13 amino acids. Here the CDR3 reads CASSSWSNQPQHF. The CDR3, as DNA: TGTGCCAGCAGTTCTTGGAGCAATCAGCCCCAGCATTTT.

The chain recombines TRBV4-2 with TRBJ1-2, with unresolved D. CDR3 length: 15 amino acids. Trimming shortened V by 1 base and J by 6 bases, and 15 bases separated the two germline ends. From germline, CDR1 is LGHNA and CDR2 YNFKEQ. The CDR3 bases are TGTGCCAGCAGCCAAGCCTCCGGGCCGTCTAATGGCTACACCTTC. It translates to CASSQASGPSNGYTF.

This chain joins TRBV6-2 or TRBV6-3 and TRBJ2-2; D possibly corresponds to TRBD1 (6 bases). The length of the CDR3 is 15 residues. From germline, CDR1 is MNHEY and CDR2 SVGEGT. V shed 2 bases and J shed 6 bases, with 13 bases lying between them. Here the CDR3 DNA reads TGTGCCAGCAGTTACGAAGGGGCAGGGGCCGGGGAGCTGTTTTTT. It yields the protein CASSYEGAGAGELFF.

V is TRBV5-4 and J is TRBJ2-7; weak D call: TRBD1 (6 bases). V lost 0 bases and J 7 bases, leaving 8 bases between the germline ends. Germline loops: CDR1 SGHNT, CDR2 YYREEE (reference sequence). This CDR3 has 12 amino acids. The CDR3 sequence is CASSLVDREQYF. The CDR3 DNA reads as TGTGCCAGCAGCTTGGTAGACAGGGAGCAGTACTTC.

This rearrangement joins TRBV6-5 to TRBJ1-4; 10 nucleotides line up with TRBD1. With 6 bases clipped from V and 5 bases from J, the junction kept 3 bases outside the gene matches. The CDR3 has 14 residues. Germline loops: CDR1 MNHEY, CDR2 SVGAGI. CDR3 protein: CASSWDRGNEKLFF. DNA for the CDR3: TGTGCCAGCAGCTGGGACAGGGGAAATGAAAAACTGTTTTTT.

Relative to its sample, this clonotype is medium-sized (0.01 to 0.1%). The genes are TRBV20-1 and TRBJ1-5; D gene unclear. The CDR3 runs to 14 residues. Germline V gene lookup returns CDR1 DFQATT and CDR2 SNEGSKA (reference sequence). V was shortened by 0 bases and J by 7 bases, with 13 bases between the two germline ends. CDR3 in amino acids: CSAREVGGKQPQHF. The CDR3 coding sequence is TGCAGTGCTAGAGAGGTCGGAGGTAAGCAGCCCCAGCATTTT.

By its share, this clonotype is medium-sized. The chain recombines TRBV16 with TRBJ1-2; D not certain. This CDR3 has 13 residues. Trimming removed 4 bases at V and 8 bases at J, with 14 bases between. The V gene's germline CDR1 is KGHSY and CDR2 FQNENV. The CDR3 loop reads CASSPDEVTGYTF. The CDR3 nucleotides read TGTGCCAGCAGCCCTGATGAAGTAACGGGCTACACCTTC.

This clonotype ranks as medium-sized (0.01 to 0.1%). The J gene is TRBJ2-2, the V gene TRBV12-3 or TRBV12-4, with 7 bases fitting TRBD1. This CDR3 comprises 13 residues. The J segment lost 9 bases and the V segment lost 7 bases, leaving 8 bases of the junction unmatched. For the CDR3, the DNA is TGTGCCAGCATGGGACAGTTCGTTCGGGAGCTGTTTTTT. Its translation: CASMGQFVRELFF.

This clonotype was detected many times. This chain connects TRBV6-2 or TRBV6-3 to TRBJ2-3; 10 bases match TRBD1. The CDR3 length is 16 residues. CDR1 and CDR2 (germline): MNHEY, SVGEGT. V was clipped by 6 bases and J by 3 bases; unmatched bases: 9. CDR3 bases: TGTGCCAGCAGCTCCGGGACAGGGGATTGGACAGATACGCAGTATTTT. Its protein is CASSSGTGDWTDTQYF.

This clonotype was seen repeatedly, ten times or more. V is TRBV3-1 and J is TRBJ1-2; no clear D gene. The CDR3 is 20 residues long. The ends were cut back, 1 base at V and 4 bases at J, with 28 bases in the middle. Looked up from germline, CDR1 is LGHDT and CDR2 is YNNKEL (reference sequence). CDR3 protein: CASSQGSERVLVAMSYGYTF. The CDR3 DNA reads TGTGCCAGCAGCCAAGGCTCCGAGCGGGTCCTTGTGGCGATGTCCTATGGCTACACCTTC.